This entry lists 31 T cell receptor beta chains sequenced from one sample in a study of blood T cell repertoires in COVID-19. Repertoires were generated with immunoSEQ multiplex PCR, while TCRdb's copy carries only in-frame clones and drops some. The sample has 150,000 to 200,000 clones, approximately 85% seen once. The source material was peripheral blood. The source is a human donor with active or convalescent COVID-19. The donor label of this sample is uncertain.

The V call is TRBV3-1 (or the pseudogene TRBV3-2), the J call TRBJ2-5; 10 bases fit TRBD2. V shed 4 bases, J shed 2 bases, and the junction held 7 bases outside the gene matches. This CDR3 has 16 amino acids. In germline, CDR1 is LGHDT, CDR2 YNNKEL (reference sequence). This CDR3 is CASSPRTSGAQETQYF. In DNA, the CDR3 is TGTGCCAGCAGCCCGCGGACTAGCGGAGCACAAGAGACCCAGTACTTC.

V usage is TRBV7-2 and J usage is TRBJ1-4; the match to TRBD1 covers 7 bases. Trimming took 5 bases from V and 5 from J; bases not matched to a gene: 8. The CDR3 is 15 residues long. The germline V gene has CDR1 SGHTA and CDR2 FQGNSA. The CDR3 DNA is TGTGCCAGCAGCCCGAGACAGGGAACGAATGAAAAACTGTTTTTT. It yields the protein CASSPRQGTNEKLFF. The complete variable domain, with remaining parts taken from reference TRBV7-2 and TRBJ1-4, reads GAGVSQSPSNKVTEKGKDVELRCDPISGHTALYWYRQSLGQGLEFLIYFQGNSAPDKSGLPSDRFSAERTGGSVSTLTIQRTQQEDSAVYLCASSPRQGTNEKLFFGSGTQLSVL.

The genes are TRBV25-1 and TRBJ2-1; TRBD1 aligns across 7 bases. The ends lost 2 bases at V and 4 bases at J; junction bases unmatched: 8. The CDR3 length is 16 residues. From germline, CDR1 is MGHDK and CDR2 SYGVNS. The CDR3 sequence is CASSEVVGTEYNEQFF. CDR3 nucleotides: TGTGCCAGCAGTGAAGTTGTCGGGACAGAATACAATGAGCAGTTCTTC.

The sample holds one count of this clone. The CDR3 sequence: CASSYSGLARDEQFF. The DNA for the CDR3 is TGTGCCAGCAGTTATTCCGGACTAGCGCGAGATGAGCAGTTCTTC. The genes are TRBV6-5 and TRBJ2-1; TRBD2 agrees at 9 bases. The CDR3 spans 15 residues. Trimming took 3 bases from V and 8 from J; bases not matched to a gene: 8. The germline gives CDR1 MNHEY, CDR2 SVGAGI.

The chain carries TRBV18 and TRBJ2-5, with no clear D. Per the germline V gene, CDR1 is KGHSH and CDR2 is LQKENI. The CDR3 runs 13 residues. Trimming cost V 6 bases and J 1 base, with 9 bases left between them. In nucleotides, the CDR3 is TGTGCCAGCTCCACAAGTCTCCAAGAGACCCAGTACTTC. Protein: CASSTSLQETQYF.

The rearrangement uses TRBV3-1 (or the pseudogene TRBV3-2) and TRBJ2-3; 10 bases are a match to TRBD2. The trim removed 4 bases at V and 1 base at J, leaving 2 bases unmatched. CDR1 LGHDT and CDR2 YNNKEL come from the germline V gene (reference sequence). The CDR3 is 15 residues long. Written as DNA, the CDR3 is TGTGCCAGCAGCCCTAGCGGGGGTGGCACAGATACGCAGTATTTT. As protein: CASSPSGGGTDTQYF.

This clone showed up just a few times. In DNA form, the CDR3 reads TGTGCCAGCAGCCAGGCTACAGGGGTCCCGGGGAATTCACCCCTCCACTTT. This translates into CASSQATGVPGNSPLHF. The genes are TRBV3-1 (or the pseudogene TRBV3-2) and TRBJ1-6; 7 bases line up with TRBD1. J lost 7 bases, V lost 3 bases, and 12 bases had no gene match. Germline CDR1 and CDR2: LGHDT and YNNKEL (reference sequence). CDR3 length equals 17 residues.

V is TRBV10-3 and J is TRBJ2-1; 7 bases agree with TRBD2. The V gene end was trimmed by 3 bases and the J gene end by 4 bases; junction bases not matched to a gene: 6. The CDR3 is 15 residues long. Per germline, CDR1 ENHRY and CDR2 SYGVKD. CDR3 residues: CAISEAQRDYNEQFF. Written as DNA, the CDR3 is TGTGCCATCAGTGAAGCCCAGCGGGATTACAATGAGCAGTTCTTC.

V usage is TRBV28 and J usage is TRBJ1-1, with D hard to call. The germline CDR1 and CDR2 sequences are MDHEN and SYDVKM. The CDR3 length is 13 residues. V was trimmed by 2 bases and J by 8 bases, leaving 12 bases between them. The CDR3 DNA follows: TGTGCCAGCAGTTTAAGTACAGAGCTCGAAGCTTTCTTT. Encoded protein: CASSLSTELEAFF.

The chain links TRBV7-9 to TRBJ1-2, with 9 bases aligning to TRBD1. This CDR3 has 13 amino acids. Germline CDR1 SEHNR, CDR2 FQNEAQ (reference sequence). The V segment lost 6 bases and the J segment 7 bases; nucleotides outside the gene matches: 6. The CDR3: CASRTETGGGYTF. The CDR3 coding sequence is TGTGCCAGCAGGACGGAGACAGGGGGTGGCTACACCTTC.

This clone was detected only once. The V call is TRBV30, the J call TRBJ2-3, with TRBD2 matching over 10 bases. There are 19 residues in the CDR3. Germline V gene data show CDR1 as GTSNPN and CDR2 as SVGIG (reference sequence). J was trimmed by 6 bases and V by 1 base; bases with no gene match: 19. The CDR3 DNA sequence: TGTGCCTGGAGTGGAGGAACCCCCAGGGGAGCGGGAGGGGTGGATACGCAGTATTTT. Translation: CAWSGGTPRGAGGVDTQYF.

CDR3 in DNA: TGTGCCAGCAGCCGCCCGGGACAGAAGTACGAGCAGTACTTC. Encoded protein: CASSRPGQKYEQYF. The chain combines TRBV3-1 (or the pseudogene TRBV3-2) with TRBJ2-7, with 7 bases that match TRBD1. Germline V gene data show CDR1 as LGHDT and CDR2 as YNNKEL (reference sequence). There are 14 residues in the CDR3. Germline trimming cut 4 bases from V and 4 bases from J; bases unmatched to any gene: 7.

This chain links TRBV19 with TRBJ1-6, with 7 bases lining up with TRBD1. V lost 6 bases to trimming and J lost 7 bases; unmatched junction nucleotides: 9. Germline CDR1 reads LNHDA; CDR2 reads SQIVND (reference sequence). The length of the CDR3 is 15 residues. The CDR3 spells CASRATGDSNSPLHF. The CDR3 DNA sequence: TGTGCCAGTAGGGCCACCGGGGACAGCAATTCACCCCTCCACTTT. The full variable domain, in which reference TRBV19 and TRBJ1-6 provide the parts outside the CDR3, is DGGITQSPKYLFRKEGQNVTLSCEQNLNHDAMYWYRQDPGQGLRLIYYSQIVNDFQKGDIAEGYSVSREKKESFPLTVTSAQKNPTAFYLCASRATGDSNSPLHFGNGTRLTVT.

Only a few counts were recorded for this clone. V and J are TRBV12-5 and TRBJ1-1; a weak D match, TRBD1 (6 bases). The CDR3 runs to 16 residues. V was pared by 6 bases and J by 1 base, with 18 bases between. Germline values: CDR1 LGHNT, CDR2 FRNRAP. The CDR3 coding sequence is TGTGCTAGTGGGTGGATGCCTACAGGGAGGAACACTGAAGCTTTCTTT. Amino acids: CASGWMPTGRNTEAFF.

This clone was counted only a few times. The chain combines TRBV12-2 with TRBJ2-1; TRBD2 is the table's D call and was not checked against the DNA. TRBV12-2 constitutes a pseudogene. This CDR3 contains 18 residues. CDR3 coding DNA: TGTGCAAGTCGCATCCCTCACGCGACTAGCGGGGACTACAATGAGCAGTTCTTC. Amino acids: CASRIPHATSGDYNEQFF.

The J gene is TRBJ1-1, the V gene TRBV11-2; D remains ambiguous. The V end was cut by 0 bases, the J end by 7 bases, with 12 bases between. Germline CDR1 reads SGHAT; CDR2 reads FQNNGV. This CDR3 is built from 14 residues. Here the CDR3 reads CASSLESGRDEAFF. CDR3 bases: TGTGCCAGCAGCTTAGAGAGCGGGAGGGATGAAGCTTTCTTT.

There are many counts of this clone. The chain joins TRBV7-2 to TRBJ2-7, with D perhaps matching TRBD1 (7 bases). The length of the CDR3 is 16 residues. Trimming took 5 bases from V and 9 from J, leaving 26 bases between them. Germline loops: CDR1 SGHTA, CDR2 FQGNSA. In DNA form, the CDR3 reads TGTGCCAGCAGCCCCCAAGGCGCGGTCAGGGGGGCATGGCAGTACTTC. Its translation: CASSPQGAVRGAWQYF. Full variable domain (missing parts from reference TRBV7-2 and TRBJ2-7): GAGVSQSPSNKVTEKGKDVELRCDPISGHTALYWYRQSLGQGLEFLIYFQGNSAPDKSGLPSDRFSAERTGGSVSTLTIQRTQQEDSAVYLCASSPQGAVRGAWQYFGPGTRLTVT.

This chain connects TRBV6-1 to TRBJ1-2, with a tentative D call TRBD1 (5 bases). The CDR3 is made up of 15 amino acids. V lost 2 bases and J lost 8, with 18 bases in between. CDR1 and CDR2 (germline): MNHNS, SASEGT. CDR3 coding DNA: TGTGCCAGCAGTGAACTAGGCTCCAGGGTTGGCGGCTACACCTTC. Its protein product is CASSELGSRVGGYTF.

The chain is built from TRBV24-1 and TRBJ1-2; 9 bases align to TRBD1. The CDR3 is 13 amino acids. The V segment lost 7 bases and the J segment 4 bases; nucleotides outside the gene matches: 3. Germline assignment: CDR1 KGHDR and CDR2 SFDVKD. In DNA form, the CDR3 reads TGTGCCACCAGCCGGGACAGGGTCTATGGCTACACCTTC. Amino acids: CATSRDRVYGYTF.

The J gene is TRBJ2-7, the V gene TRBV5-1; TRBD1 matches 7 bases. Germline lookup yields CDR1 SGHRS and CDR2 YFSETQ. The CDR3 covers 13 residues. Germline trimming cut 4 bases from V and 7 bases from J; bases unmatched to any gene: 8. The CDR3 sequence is CASSIGTAREQYF. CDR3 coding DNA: TGCGCCAGCAGCATTGGGACAGCGAGGGAGCAGTACTTC.

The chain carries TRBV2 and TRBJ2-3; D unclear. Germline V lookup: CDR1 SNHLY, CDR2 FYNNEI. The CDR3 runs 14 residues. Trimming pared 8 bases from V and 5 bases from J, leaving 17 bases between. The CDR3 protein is CASAQILAGDTQYF. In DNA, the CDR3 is TGTGCCAGCGCTCAAATCTTAGCTGGAGATACGCAGTATTTT.

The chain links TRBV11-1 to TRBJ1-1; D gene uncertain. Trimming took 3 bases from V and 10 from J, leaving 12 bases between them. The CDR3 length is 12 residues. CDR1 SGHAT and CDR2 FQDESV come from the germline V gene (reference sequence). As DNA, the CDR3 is TGTGCCAGCAGCTTGGGAGTTATGGGAGCTTTCTTT. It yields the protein CASSLGVMGAFF.

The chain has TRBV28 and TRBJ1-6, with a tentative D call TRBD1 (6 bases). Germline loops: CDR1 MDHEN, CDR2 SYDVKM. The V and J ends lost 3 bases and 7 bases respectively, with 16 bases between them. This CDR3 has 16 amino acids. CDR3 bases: TGTGCCAGCAGTTTCGACAGGAGCGGACCCAATTCACCCCTCCACTTT. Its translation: CASSFDRSGPNSPLHF.

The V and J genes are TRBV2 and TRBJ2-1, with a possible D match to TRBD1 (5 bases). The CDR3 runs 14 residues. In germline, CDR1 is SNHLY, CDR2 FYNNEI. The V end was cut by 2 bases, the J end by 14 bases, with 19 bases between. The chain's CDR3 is CASSENQGPRVKFF. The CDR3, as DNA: TGTGCCAGCAGTGAAAATCAGGGCCCCAGGGTTAAGTTCTTC.

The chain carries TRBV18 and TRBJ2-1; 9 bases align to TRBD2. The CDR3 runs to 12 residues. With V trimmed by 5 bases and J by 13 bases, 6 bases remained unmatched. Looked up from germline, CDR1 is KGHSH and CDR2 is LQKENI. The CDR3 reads CASSAVLAGQFF. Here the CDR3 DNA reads TGTGCCAGCTCAGCCGTACTAGCGGGCCAGTTCTTC.

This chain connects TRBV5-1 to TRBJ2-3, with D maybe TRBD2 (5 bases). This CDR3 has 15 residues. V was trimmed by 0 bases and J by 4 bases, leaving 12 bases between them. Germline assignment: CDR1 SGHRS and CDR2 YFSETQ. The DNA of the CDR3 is TGCGCCAGCAGCTTGGAGGTAGCGAAGGCAGATACGCAGTATTTT. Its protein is CASSLEVAKADTQYF.

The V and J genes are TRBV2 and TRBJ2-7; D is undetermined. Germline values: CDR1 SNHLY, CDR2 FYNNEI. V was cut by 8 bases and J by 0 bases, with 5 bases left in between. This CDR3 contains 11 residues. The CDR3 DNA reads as TGTGCCAGCTCTAGCTCCTACGAGCAGTACTTC. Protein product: CASSSSYEQYF.

Here the CDR3 reads CASSELTASNSPLHF. CDR3 bases: TGTGCCAGCAGTGAATTGACAGCTTCTAATTCACCCCTCCACTTT. The gene calls are TRBV2 and TRBJ1-6; D perhaps matches TRBD1 (5 bases). The V gene lost 2 bases and the J gene lost 6 bases, with 11 bases spanning the gap. CDR1 SNHLY and CDR2 FYNNEI come from the germline V gene. The CDR3 covers 15 residues.

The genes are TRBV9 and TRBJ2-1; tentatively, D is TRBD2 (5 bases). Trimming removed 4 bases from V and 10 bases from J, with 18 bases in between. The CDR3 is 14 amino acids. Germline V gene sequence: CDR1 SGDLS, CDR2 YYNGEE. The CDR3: CASSYSQVRGEQFF. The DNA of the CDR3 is TGTGCCAGCAGCTATAGCCAAGTCCGAGGGGAGCAGTTCTTC.

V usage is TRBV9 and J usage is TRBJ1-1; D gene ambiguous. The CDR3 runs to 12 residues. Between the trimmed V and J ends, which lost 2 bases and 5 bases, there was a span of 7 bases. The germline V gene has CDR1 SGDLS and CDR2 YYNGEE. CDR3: CASSVGETEAFF. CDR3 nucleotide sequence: TGTGCCAGCAGCGTCGGGGAAACTGAAGCTTTCTTT.

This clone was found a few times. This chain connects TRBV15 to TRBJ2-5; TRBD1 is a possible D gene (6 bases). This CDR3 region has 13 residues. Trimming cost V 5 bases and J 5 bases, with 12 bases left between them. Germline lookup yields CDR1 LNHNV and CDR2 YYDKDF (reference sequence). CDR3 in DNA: TGTGCCACCAGCGGCGACAGGCAGGAGACCCAGTACTTC. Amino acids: CATSGDRQETQYF.